Following are 17 T cell receptor beta chains from one sample sequenced in a study of beta chain features in type 1 diabetes. The study's findings and limits: Type 1 diabetes patients showed a moderate but significant shortening of TCRB CDR3s in all four CD4+ subsets.

The antigens for these receptors are not known. Expressed TCRB transcripts got sequenced, as all isolated RNA was reverse transcribed. Some clones are missing from TCRdb's copy, which holds only in-frame ones; the method was immunoSEQ multiplex PCR. The sample carries hundreds of thousands of clones, over 13% recorded once. Source material: naive CD4+ T cells from blood. The receptor source for this set is a man aged 18-30 years with type 1 diabetes.

The chain has TRBV6-5 and TRBJ2-5; TRBD1 aligns across 9 bases. V dropped 5 bases and J dropped 3; count of bases not matched to a gene: 4. Germline CDR1 is MNHEY and CDR2 is SVGAGI. This CDR3 spans 14 amino acids. In nucleotides, the CDR3 is TGTGCCAGCAGTACCACAGGGGGCAAAGAGACCCAGTACTTC. Translating it yields CASSTTGGKETQYF.

This clone was observed a handful of times. The rearrangement joins TRBV7-9 to TRBJ2-2; D might be TRBD1 or TRBD2, each matching 5 bases. Germline CDR1 and CDR2: SEHNR and FQNEAQ (reference sequence). Trimming took 5 bases from V and 1 from J, leaving 14 bases between them. The CDR3 extends over 16 amino acids. CDR3 sequence: CASSHPGRRNTGELFF. The CDR3 nucleotides read TGTGCCAGCAGCCACCCGGGACGGCGGAACACCGGGGAGCTGTTTTTT.

This clone has more than one count but fewer than ten. J is TRBJ2-7 and V is TRBV19, with D perhaps being TRBD1 or TRBD2 (5 bases each). V shed 8 bases and J shed 3 bases, with 14 bases lying between them. In germline, CDR1 is LNHDA, CDR2 SQIVND (reference sequence). This CDR3 region has 13 residues. CDR3 sequence reads: CASGRGSRYEQYF. The CDR3 DNA follows: TGTGCCAGTGGCCGGGGCAGCCGCTACGAGCAGTACTTC.

The V and J genes are TRBV29-1 and TRBJ2-7; 10 bases align to TRBD1. V trimming: 8 bases; J trimming: 3 bases; junction bases outside the gene matches: 4. The CDR3 is made up of 12 amino acids. The germline V gene has CDR1 SQVTM and CDR2 ANQGSEA. The CDR3 protein is CSTRTGGYEQYF. The CDR3 region has the DNA TGCAGCACCAGGACAGGGGGCTACGAGCAGTACTTC.

The J gene is TRBJ1-6, the V gene TRBV7-3; D uncertain. V lost 4 bases and J 9 bases, leaving 19 bases between the germline ends. CDR1 and CDR2 (germline): SGHTA, FQGTGA. The CDR3 has 16 amino acids. The CDR3 sequence: CASSSSGGDRGSPLHF. The CDR3 DNA is TGTGCCAGCAGCTCCTCGGGCGGGGATCGAGGTTCACCCCTCCACTTT.

This clone has a handful of counts. V usage is TRBV25-1 and J usage is TRBJ1-6, with 8 bases aligning to TRBD1. V was pared by 8 bases and J by 10 bases, with 7 bases of the junction left unmatched. The V gene's germline CDR1 is MGHDK and CDR2 SYGVNS. The CDR3 is made up of 13 amino acids. The CDR3 sequence is CASCDRGRSPLHF. The CDR3 DNA sequence: TGTGCCAGCTGCGACAGGGGACGCTCACCCCTCCACTTT.

The chain combines TRBV9 with TRBJ1-4, with D hard to call. The germline CDR1 and CDR2 sequences are SGDLS and YYNGEE. V was shortened by 3 bases and J by 8 bases, with 14 bases between the two germline ends. The CDR3 is made up of 14 amino acids. CDR3 DNA: TGTGCCAGCAGCGAAACTAAAGGGTACGAAAAACTGTTTTTT. Amino acid sequence: CASSETKGYEKLFF.

The CDR3 DNA is TGCGCCAGCAGCCCCGGCAGGGCCGACTACAATGAGCAGTTCTTC. Its translation is CASSPGRADYNEQFF. The chain links TRBV5-1 to TRBJ2-1, with D perhaps TRBD1 (5 bases). This CDR3 spans 15 amino acids. Trimming removed 4 bases from V and 3 bases from J, with 14 bases in between. Germline V gene lookup returns CDR1 SGHRS and CDR2 YFSETQ.

This chain uses TRBV28 with TRBJ2-5; tentatively, D is TRBD2 (5 bases). The CDR3 runs to 11 residues. Trimming removed 11 bases at V and 2 bases at J, with 9 bases between. CDR1 and CDR2 from the germline V gene are MDHEN and SYDVKM. For the CDR3, the DNA is TGTGCCTCGAGGGTTCAAGAGACCCAGTACTTC. Protein: CASRVQETQYF.

The chain uses TRBV5-6 and TRBJ2-3; the D gene is possibly TRBD2 (6 bases). CDR1 and CDR2 (germline): SGHDT, YYEEEE. This CDR3 is 15 amino acids long. V was trimmed by 1 base and J by 4 bases, leaving 13 bases between them. The DNA of the CDR3 is TGTGCCAGCAGCTTGTCCCCAACTAGCCCAGATACGCAGTATTTT. Its protein is CASSLSPTSPDTQYF.

For this clone: An end of the junction differs from the germline gene, which may be a read error. V and J are TRBV7-7 and TRBJ2-1, with D perhaps matching TRBD2 (6 bases). This CDR3 has 13 amino acids. Germline values: CDR1 SSHAT, CDR2 FNYEAQ (reference sequence). The CDR3 protein is CASSPDYNNEQFF. The CDR3 nucleotides are TGTGCTAGCAGCCCGGACTATAACAATGAGCAGTTCTTC.

The V call is TRBV6-1, the J call TRBJ1-5; D remains unclear. Trimming took 8 bases from V and 8 from J, leaving 16 bases between them. From germline, CDR1 is MNHNS and CDR2 SASEGT. The CDR3 is made up of 13 amino acids. CDR3: CASGRERAEPQHF. The CDR3 region has the DNA TGTGCCAGCGGAAGGGAAAGGGCGGAGCCCCAGCATTTT.

This sequence joins TRBV7-2 and TRBJ2-3, with unresolved D. The CDR3 is 14 residues long. The germline CDR1 and CDR2 sequences are SGHTA and FQGNSA. V was pared by 5 bases and J by 0 bases, with 9 bases between. CDR3 DNA sequence: TGTGCCAGCAGCGTGAGAGGAAGCACAGATACGCAGTATTTT. It yields the protein CASSVRGSTDTQYF.

The chain has TRBV5-1 and TRBJ2-3, with TRBD1 matching over 7 bases. The J segment lost 4 bases and the V segment lost 4 bases, leaving 12 bases of the junction unmatched. Germline V lookup: CDR1 SGHRS, CDR2 YFSETQ. There are 16 residues in the CDR3. CDR3 region: CASSPALGGEADTQYF. Written as DNA, the CDR3 is TGCGCCAGCAGCCCTGCTCTAGGGGGCGAGGCAGATACGCAGTATTTT.

This clone was seen more than once but under ten times. The chain is built from TRBV23-1 and TRBJ2-7, with D possibly TRBD1 on 5 matching bases. TRBV23-1 is identified as an open reading frame with a role that is uncertain. CDR3 length: 12 residues. V shed 8 bases and J shed 6 bases, with 14 bases lying between them. CDR3: CASARQPGEQYF. Written as DNA, the CDR3 is TGCGCCAGCGCCCGACAGCCTGGCGAGCAGTACTTC.

Of note for this clone: An end of the junction does not agree with germline; a read error may underlie this. Additional DNA sequences in this sample encode the identical CDR3. This chain's CDR3 is CASSSPGANVLTF. As DNA, the CDR3 is TGTGCCAGCAGCTCCCCTGGAGCCAACGTCCTGACTTTC. V gene TRBV6-5 combines with J gene TRBJ2-6; D is undetermined. The CDR3 spans 13 residues. The germline gives CDR1 MNHEY, CDR2 SVGAGI.

The sample holds a few counts of this clone. V is TRBV19 and J is TRBJ2-3, with a weak D call TRBD2 (5 bases). This CDR3 is 13 amino acids long. Trimming took 9 bases from V and 1 from J, leaving 11 bases between them. The germline CDR1 and CDR2 sequences are LNHDA and SQIVND (reference sequence). The CDR3 spells CASGKTGTDTQYF. CDR3 in DNA: TGTGCCAGCGGGAAGACGGGCACAGATACGCAGTATTTT.